Here is one TCR beta chain with its context. Its antigen is currently unknown. Separate cDNA molecules each had unique molecular identifiers attached to them. TCRdb fed the 5' RACE reads into MiXCR, producing one record per CDR3 protein. The table lists tens of thousands of distinct CDR3 sequences, about an eighth of them singletons. The source of the sample is a study of early T cells in non-severe SARS-CoV-2 infection. Study findings and constraints: There was a bias toward anti-spike CD8 responses in VDJdb matching, which missed private and CD4 specificities.

The sample was whole blood. The sequence was collected from an adult who was a healthcare worker with PCR-confirmed SARS-CoV-2 infection or an uninfected control (not recorded which).

The CDR3 protein is CASSPGTGGRYEQYF. CDR3 coding DNA: TGTGCCAGCAGTCCCGGGACAGGGGGCCGGTACGAGCAGTACTTC. The gene calls are TRBV6-5 and TRBJ2-7, with 12 bases fitting TRBD1. With 5 bases clipped from V and 4 bases from J, the junction kept 6 bases outside the gene matches. There are 15 residues in the CDR3. The germline V gene has CDR1 MNHEY and CDR2 SVGAGI.